The clone carrying this T cell receptor (beta chain) has only one observation. These data are taken from a study of blood T cell repertoires in COVID-19. About the study: Samples of COVID-19 (acute and convalescent) were obtained from the United States, Italy and Spain.

How the authors handled the data: Nucleated cell number was recorded as an estimate derived from reference gene primer amplification. Profiled with immunoSEQ multiplex PCR; TCRdb holds only in-frame clones, not every one. V, J and clone size are those of that table, while D and trimming were read from the DNA. The sample has roughly 27,000 clones; around nine tenths are singletons. The V end was cut by 6 bases, the J end by 7 bases, with 19 bases between. This CDR3 is 14 amino acids long. Germline-derived CDR1 and CDR2 are SQVTM and ANQGSEA. The source is a human donor with active COVID-19. The donor label of this sample is uncertain. The sequenced sample was peripheral blood. The rearrangement uses TRBV29-1 and TRBJ2-1, with TRBD2 as a possible D gene (7 bases). CDR3 protein: CSVPRRGAQNEQFF. For the CDR3, the DNA is TGCAGCGTCCCACGCCGGGGGGCGCAGAATGAGCAGTTCTTC.